A selection of T cell receptor beta chains follows, all from one sample in a study of blood T cells in healthy people across ages. TCRdb itself ran the 5' RACE reads through MiXCR, one entry per CDR3 protein. This table holds approximately 800,000 distinct CDR3 sequences, approximately 60% found once. The sample consisted of blood. The receptors were gathered from a man in his forties in good health. Both conserved end residues are part of each CDR3. The D gene is left open where the match is weak. Only part of the rows carry a size: once, few, many, or a class if the clone is expanded.

D gene	J gene	clone size	V gene	CDR3 DNA	CDR3 protein
TRBD1	TRBJ1-6	NA	TRBV7-3	TGTGCCAGCAGCTCTACAGGGGGTGGCGGAGGGACCCTCCACTTT	CASSSTGGGGGTLHF
NA	TRBJ1-5	NA	TRBV24-1	TGTGCCACGACACTTGGGAGCGGACAGCCCCAGCATTTT	CATTLGSGQPQHF
TRBD2	TRBJ2-1	NA	TRBV9	TGTGCCAGCCCCCCAGGTAGCGGGAGAGCAGGTGAGCAGTTCTTC	CASPPGSGRAGEQFF
TRBD1	TRBJ1-2	NA	TRBV5-1	TGCGCCAGCAGCTCAGGACAGGGAGCGGGTGGCTACACCTTC	CASSSGQGAGGYTF
NA	TRBJ1-6	few	TRBV27	TGTGCCAGCAGTTTTTCCTCCTATAATTCACCCCTCCACTTT	CASSFSSYNSPLHF
NA	TRBJ1-2	NA	TRBV7-9	TGTGCCAGCAGCCCTTCGTCGGGGGCCTATGGCTACACCTTC	CASSPSSGAYGYTF
NA	TRBJ1-1	few	TRBV4-1	TGCGCCAGCAGCCGGGACCTTAGCACTGAAGCTTTCTTT	CASSRDLSTEAFF
NA	TRBJ2-7	NA	TRBV29-1	TGCAGCGTTGAAGGCCCCGGGTACGAGCAGTACTTC	CSVEGPGYEQYF
TRBD1	TRBJ1-2	NA	TRBV28	TGTGCCAGCACCCACCCGCCCCCGGGACAGGGCTTTACTGGCTACACCTTC	CASTHPPPGQGFTGYTF
TRBD2	TRBJ2-3	few	TRBV20-1	TGCAGTGCTGCGGGGGGGATGGTTACAGATACGCAGTATTTT	CSAAGGMVTDTQYF
NA	TRBJ1-5	NA	TRBV12-3/TRBV12-4	TGTGCCAGCAGCTTATTAGGGGAAGGGCAGCCCCAGCATTTT	CASSLLGEGQPQHF
NA	TRBJ2-7	NA	TRBV6-1	TGTGCCAGCAGTGACCCACTAGCCCGATACGAGCAGTACTTC	CASSDPLARYEQYF
NA	TRBJ1-2	NA	TRBV14	TGTGCCAGCAGCCAAGAAGCAGTGGGCGCGGACTATGGCTACACCTTC	CASSQEAVGADYGYTF
TRBD1	TRBJ2-7	few	TRBV24-1	TGTGCCACCAGTGATTCGACAGGGGGCAAGGGCTCCTACGAGCAGTACTTC	CATSDSTGGKGSYEQYF
TRBD1	TRBJ2-5	NA	TRBV12-5	TGTGCTAGTGCCCAAGGACAGGGGGGAGAGACCCAGTACTTC	CASAQGQGGETQYF
TRBD1	TRBJ1-1	few	TRBV4-3	TGCGCCAGCAGCCAAGACCAGATCAGGGGGTTCACTGAAGCTTTCTTT	CASSQDQIRGFTEAFF
NA	TRBJ2-2	NA	TRBV6-6	TGTGCCAGCAGTTACTCGAAACCCGGAACGAACACCGGGGAGCTGTTTTTT	CASSYSKPGTNTGELFF
NA	TRBJ1-2	NA	TRBV5-1	TGCGCCAGCAGTACGGGGGTCGCAAACTATGGCTACACCTTC	CASSTGVANYGYTF
NA	TRBJ1-4	NA	TRBV7-9	TGTGCCAGCAGCTTCTGGGGCCTTGCAACTAGTGAAAAACTGTTTTTT	CASSFWGLATSEKLFF
NA	TRBJ1-1	many	TRBV12-3/TRBV12-4	TGTGCCAGCAGTTTAGCTCAGCCAGCCGGGGCTGAAGCTTTCTTT	CASSLAQPAGAEAFF
NA	TRBJ1-1	few	TRBV9	TGTGCCAGCAGCATAGGGACGAACACTGAAGCTTTCTTT	CASSIGTNTEAFF
NA	TRBJ2-7	few	TRBV7-2	TGTGCCAGCAGCTCGGACAGTTCCTACGAGCAGTACTTC	CASSSDSSYEQYF
TRBD2	TRBJ2-1	many	TRBV20-1	TGCAGTGCTAGTCTCGGCGGGGGGGCCGATGAGCAGTTCTTC	CSASLGGGADEQFF
NA	TRBJ2-1	NA	TRBV9	TGTGCCAGCAGCGTAGCGGGGGCAGTTTTGTATGAGCAGTTTTTC	CASSVAGAVLYEQFF
NA	TRBJ1-4	once	TRBV11-2	TGTGCCAGCAGCCAAAGGGGCCCCTCGAATGAAAAACTGTTTTTT	CASSQRGPSNEKLFF
NA	TRBJ2-1	few	TRBV27	TGTGCCAGCAGTTCTGGGTCGTTTCTAGCGATAGCCAATGAGCAGTTCTTC	CASSSGSFLAIANEQFF
NA	TRBJ1-2	NA	TRBV20-1	TGCAGTGCTAGTGACTCAGGGGACTATGGCTACACCTTC	CSASDSGDYGYTF
NA	TRBJ2-7	NA	TRBV28	TGTGCCACTTACAGTACCTACGAGCAGTACTTC	CATYSTYEQYF
TRBD1	TRBJ2-7	NA	TRBV7-9	TGTGCCAGCCTAGATCCAATCCGGCAGGGGGCTCGGGACGAGCAGTACTTC	CASLDPIRQGARDEQYF
NA	TRBJ2-3	NA	TRBV7-2	TGTGCCAGCAGCTTAGACGGAGGGGTCACAGATACGCAGTATTTT	CASSLDGGVTDTQYF
NA	TRBJ2-7	NA	TRBV14	TGTGCCAGCAGCCAAGATGTAACCTACGAGCAGTACTTC	CASSQDVTYEQYF
TRBD2	TRBJ2-5	NA	TRBV9	TGTGCCAGCAGCATCCGTTTCCCGGGACTAGCGGGGGGTCCGGGGGAGACCCAGTACTTC	CASSIRFPGLAGGPGETQYF
NA	TRBJ1-2	NA	TRBV29-1	TGCAGCGTCGCCCGAGGGGCTTCGAGGCATGGCTACACCTTC	CSVARGASRHGYTF
NA	TRBJ2-5	once	TRBV5-1	TGCGCCAGCAGCGTCCGGACATCCCAAGAGACCCAGTACTTC	CASSVRTSQETQYF
NA	TRBJ2-3	NA	TRBV20-1	TGCAGTGCTCTAGGGGAGGCTGTAACAGATACGCAGTATTTT	CSALGEAVTDTQYF
NA	TRBJ1-2	few	TRBV5-1	TGCGCCAGCAGCTTGGTTCGCCCTCAGGATAACTATGGCTACACCTTC	CASSLVRPQDNYGYTF
NA	TRBJ2-3	NA	TRBV14	TGTGCCAGCAGCCAATATTGGGGCACAGATACGCAGTATTTT	CASSQYWGTDTQYF
TRBD2	TRBJ2-7	NA	TRBV13	TGTGCCAGCAGCACTTTAAGACTAGCGGGGAGAGAACGGGGCGGCTACGAGCAGTACTTC	CASSTLRLAGRERGGYEQYF
TRBD2	TRBJ2-4	few	TRBV4-3	TGCGCCAGCAGGTCGCCTAGCGGGAGCAAAAACATTCAGTACTTC	CASRSPSGSKNIQYF
TRBD2	TRBJ2-7	NA	TRBV6-6	TGCGCCAGCAGTCCGGCTAGCGGGGTATACGAGCAGTACTTC	CASSPASGVYEQYF
NA	TRBJ2-2	NA	TRBV7-2	TGTGCCAGCAGCTATTTTTCACTAGCCACGAACACCGGGGAGCTGTTTTTT	CASSYFSLATNTGELFF
NA	TRBJ1-2	few	TRBV20-1	TGCAGTGCTAGTAAACAGGCGTCCGATGGCTACACCTTC	CSASKQASDGYTF
NA	TRBJ2-1	NA	TRBV5-1	TGCGCCATCCCGCCGAGACTACGCCCTAAGCCGCGACTCTACAATGAGCAGTTCTTC	CAIPPRLRPKPRLYNEQFF
TRBD2	TRBJ2-3	once	TRBV20-1	TGCAGTGCTAGGGGGATAGCGGGAGGCACAGATACGCAGTATTTT	CSARGIAGGTDTQYF
TRBD2	TRBJ2-5	NA	TRBV5-1	TGCGCCAGCAGCTTGGCGGGACTATATCAAGAGACCCAGTACTTC	CASSLAGLYQETQYF
NA	TRBJ1-1	NA	TRBV5-5	TGTGCCAGCAGCTTGGTAGGACAAGTGAACACCGAAGCTTTCTTT	CASSLVGQVNTEAFF
TRBD2	TRBJ2-7	NA	TRBV3-1	TGTGCCAGCAGCCCGGGACTATGGGGCGAGCAGTACTTC	CASSPGLWGEQYF
NA	TRBJ1-3	NA	TRBV20-1	TGCAGTGCTAGGTCCTATGGGGGCTCTGGAAACACCATATATTTT	CSARSYGGSGNTIYF
TRBD1	TRBJ2-7	NA	TRBV20-1	TGCAGTGCCCCGCGACAGGGCTCCTACGAGCGGTACTTC	CSAPRQGSYERYF
NA	TRBJ2-7	NA	TRBV5-4	TGTGCCAGCAGCTTGCTAGTTGGAGGGGAGCAGTACTTC	CASSLLVGGEQYF
NA	TRBJ2-3	NA	TRBV7-9	TGTGCCAGCAGCCCCTTCCACGCGGGGCTGAGCACAGATACGCAGTATTTT	CASSPFHAGLSTDTQYF
NA	TRBJ2-5	NA	TRBV10-3	TGTGCCATCAGTGAGTCCCGGGTGGGGAAGTTACGCTACAATGAGCAGTACTTC	CAISESRVGKLRYNEQYF
TRBD2	TRBJ2-7	few	TRBV12-3/TRBV12-4	TGTGCCAGCAGTTTCGGTGCCGCAGGACTAGCGGACTACGAGCAGTACTTC	CASSFGAAGLADYEQYF
NA	TRBJ2-5	NA	TRBV24-1	TGTGCCACCAGTGCCTCAGTCACCCAAGAGACCCAGTACTTC	CATSASVTQETQYF
TRBD1	TRBJ1-5	NA	TRBV3-1	TGTGCCAGCAGCCAAGTCCCAGGACAGGGGAAGCATTTT	CASSQVPGQGKHF
NA	TRBJ2-7	NA	TRBV11-2	TGTGCCAGCAGTCCCTTGCCCAGGGCCGCCTACGAGCAGTACTTC	CASSPLPRAAYEQYF
NA	TRBJ2-6	NA	TRBV28	TGTGCCAGCAGTCGAAGGGGGGGGGCCAACGTCCTGACTTTC	CASSRRGGANVLTF